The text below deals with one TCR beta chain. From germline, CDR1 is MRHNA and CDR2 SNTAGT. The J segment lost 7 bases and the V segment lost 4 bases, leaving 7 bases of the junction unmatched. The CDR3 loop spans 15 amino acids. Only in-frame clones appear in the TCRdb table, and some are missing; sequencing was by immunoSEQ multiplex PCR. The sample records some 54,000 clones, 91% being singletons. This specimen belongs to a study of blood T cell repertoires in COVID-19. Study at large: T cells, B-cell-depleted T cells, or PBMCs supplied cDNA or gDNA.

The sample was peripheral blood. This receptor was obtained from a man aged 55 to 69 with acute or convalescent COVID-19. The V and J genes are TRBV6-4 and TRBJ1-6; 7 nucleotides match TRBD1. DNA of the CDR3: TGTGCCAGCAGTGTGGGCAGGGGGTGGAATTCACCCCTCCACTTT. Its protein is CASSVGRGWNSPLHF.